This T cell receptor beta chain came from a study of cytomegalovirus exposure and HLA in healthy donors. With regard to this clone: Its antigen is not known.

The trim removed 8 bases at V and 4 bases at J, leaving 3 bases unmatched. Germline V lookup: CDR1 MDHEN, CDR2 SYDVKM. The CDR3 has 12 residues. Produced via immunoSEQ multiplex PCR; TCRdb's table is partial and in-frame only. The profile shows about 74,000 clones, approximately 95% of them singletons. General study findings and limits: Using the classifier, cytomegalovirus status was reportedly diagnosed with high specificity and sensitivity. CMV antigen specificity of three CMV-associated chains was confirmed in vitro.

These donors were members of the roughly 130-subject validation cohort, a group separate from the roughly 670-subject first cohort. The sequence came from a man between 18 and 35 years old in good health and CMV-seropositive. Material: PBMCs. This sequence joins TRBV28 and TRBJ1-1, with 8 nucleotides matching TRBD1. DNA for the CDR3: TGTGCCAGCCAAACAGGGGGCACTGAAGCTTTCTTT. Protein: CASQTGGTEAFF. Full variable domain (rest looked up from reference TRBV28 and TRBJ1-1): DVKVTQSSRYLVKRTGEKVFLECVQDMDHENMFWYRQDPGLGLRLIYFSYDVKMKEKGDIPEGYSVSREKKERFSLILESASTNQTSMYLCASQTGGTEAFFGQGTRLTVV.